The 5 T cell receptor beta chains below all came from one sample that was sequenced in a study of technical replicates of blood from several donors. Clones were read by immunoSEQ multiplex PCR, and TCRdb kept only the in-frame ones, dropping some. The table includes approximately 73,000 clones, about 96% detected once. The specimen was T cells isolated from PBMCs. Receptor source: a human donor in good health.

The chain has TRBV4-3 and TRBJ2-1; 12 nucleotides line up with TRBD2. With V trimmed by 4 bases and J by 7 bases, 14 bases remained unmatched. The CDR3 runs 18 residues. CDR1 LGHNA and CDR2 YSLEER come from the germline V gene. The DNA for the CDR3 is TGCGCCAGCAGCCCGCAACCGAGGACTAGCGGGATGGCAAATGAGCAGTTCTTC. Protein product: CASSPQPRTSGMANEQFF.

This chain links TRBV7-2 with TRBJ1-1; D uncertain. The germline CDR1 and CDR2 sequences are SGHTA and FQGNSA. This CDR3 has 14 residues. The V end lost 1 base, the J end lost 2 bases, and 8 bases lay between the germline ends. CDR3 DNA: TGTGCCAGCAGCTTAGTGACACCCAACACTGAAGCTTTCTTT. Translated: CASSLVTPNTEAFF.

The V and J genes are TRBV10-2 and TRBJ2-1; 8 bases match TRBD2. In germline, CDR1 is WSHSY, CDR2 SAAADI. This CDR3 region has 15 residues. The V gene end was trimmed by 5 bases and the J gene end by 6 bases; junction bases not matched to a gene: 9. CDR3 DNA: TGCGCCAGCAGTTTAGGAGCGGGAGTTGGCAATGAGCAGTTCTTC. Amino acids: CASSLGAGVGNEQFF.

The V call is TRBV6-5, the J call TRBJ2-7, with 8 nucleotides matching TRBD1. The CDR3 is 15 residues long. Germline V gene data show CDR1 as MNHEY and CDR2 as SVGAGI. The V gene end was trimmed by 0 bases and the J gene end by 3 bases; junction bases not matched to a gene: 4. CDR3 sequence reads: CASSYSRTGNYEQYF. The DNA for the CDR3 is TGTGCCAGCAGTTACTCACGGACAGGGAACTACGAGCAGTACTTC.

V usage is TRBV15 and J usage is TRBJ2-7; 10 nucleotides align to TRBD1. Germline V gives CDR1 LNHNV, CDR2 YYDKDF (reference sequence). After removal of 1 base from V and 5 bases from J, the junction contained 5 bases not matched to a gene. The CDR3 has 15 residues. CDR3 protein: CATSRGGQGVHEQYF. The CDR3 bases are TGTGCCACCAGCAGAGGAGGACAGGGGGTCCACGAGCAGTACTTC.